This record covers a single T cell receptor beta chain. Its antigen is as yet unknown. The PCR contained 60 Vbeta and 13 Jbeta primers. Libraries were prepared by immunoSEQ multiplex PCR; TCRdb keeps only in-frame clonotypes and omits some of them. The sample consists of about 140,000 clones, approximately 84% of them appearing once. This entry is derived from a study of cytomegalovirus exposure and HLA in healthy donors. Overall study results and limits: Per a later analysis, HLA-associated TCR beta chains showed more clonal expansion than other, equally common TCR beta chains. Later analysis demonstrated an association between a missense DCLRE1C variant and TCR beta V- and J-gene trimming.

Germline CDR1 reads SGHAT; CDR2 reads FQNNGV. The CDR3 covers 15 residues. The V end was cut by 3 bases, the J end by 1 base, with 12 bases between. The clonotype comes from a middle-aged woman in good health and CMV-seronegative. Sequencing input: PBMCs. This sequence joins TRBV11-2 and TRBJ1-1, with D uncertain. The CDR3 region is CASSFRLIPNTEAFF. The CDR3 DNA is TGTGCCAGCAGCTTCAGACTAATCCCGAACACTGAAGCTTTCTTT.